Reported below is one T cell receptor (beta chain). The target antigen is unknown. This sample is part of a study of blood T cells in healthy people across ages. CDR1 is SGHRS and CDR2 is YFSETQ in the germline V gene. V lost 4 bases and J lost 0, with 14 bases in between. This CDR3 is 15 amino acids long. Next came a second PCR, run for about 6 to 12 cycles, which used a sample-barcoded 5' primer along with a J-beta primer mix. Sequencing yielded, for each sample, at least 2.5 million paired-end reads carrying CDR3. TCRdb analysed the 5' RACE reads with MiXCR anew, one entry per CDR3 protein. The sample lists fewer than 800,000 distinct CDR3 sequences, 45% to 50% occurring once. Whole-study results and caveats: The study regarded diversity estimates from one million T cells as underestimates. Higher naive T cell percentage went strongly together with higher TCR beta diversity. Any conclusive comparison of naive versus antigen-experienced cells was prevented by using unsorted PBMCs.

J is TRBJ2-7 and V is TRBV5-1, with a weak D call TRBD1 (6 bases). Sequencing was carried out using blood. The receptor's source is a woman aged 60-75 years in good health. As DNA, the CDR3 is TGCGCCAGCAGCGCCACTCAGGGGCACTCCTACGAGCAGTACTTC. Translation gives CASSATQGHSYEQYF.